Here is one T cell receptor (beta chain) with its context. The antigen is unknown. The sample is drawn from a study of blood T cells in healthy people across ages. Together with a sample-barcoded 5' primer, a J-beta primer mix was included in a second PCR lasting roughly 6 to 12 cycles. Sequencing recovered at least 2.5 million CDR3-containing paired-end reads from each sample. TCRdb independently ran MiXCR on the 5' RACE reads; one entry per CDR3 protein. The table has fewer than 950,000 distinct CDR3 sequences, 53% seen once. Broader study findings: Estimates based on one million T cells were treated as lower bounds.

Germline V gives CDR1 MNHEY, CDR2 SMNVEV (reference sequence). This CDR3 is 18 amino acids long. Trimming removed 5 bases from V and 4 bases from J; junction bases left unmatched: 15. Sequenced input: blood. The sequence came from an older man in good health. The chain combines TRBV27 with TRBJ2-7, with 12 positions matching TRBD2. CDR3 in DNA: TGTGCCAGCAGTCAATTCGGGCTAGCGGGGGGGTTCGTGTACGAGCAGTACTTC. Translation: CASSQFGLAGGFVYEQYF.